This T cell receptor (beta chain) was observed in a study of blood T cell repertoires in COVID-19 (dated by TCRdb to about 2020). Background on the whole study: Collaborator samples came from the United States, Italy and Spain and covered acute and convalescent phases of COVID-19. The dataset comprised deeply sampled blood TCRbeta repertoires from subjects exposed to, actively infected with, or recovered from COVID-19. A de-identified subject ID, COVID-19 status, age in years and sex were almost always included in the sample metadata. The samples were drawn from the first 160 participants of the ongoing ImmuneRACE study and from 950 to 1,500 subjects provided by 6 global collaborators. The repertoires were made available in a free public database intended to serve as a resource for research on the immune response to SARS-CoV-2. Where available, HLA class I and class II types were taken from metadata supplied by the sample provider and were not determined by assay-based typing. The material from the prospective study consisted of cDNA or gDNA derived from T cells, B-cell-depleted T cells, or PBMCs. General study outcomes and caveats: Clinical and demographic metadata were provided uncurated, with the amount varying by source and participant.

TCRbeta CDR3 regions were amplified from genomic DNA using the immunoSEQ Assay, a bias-controlled multiplex PCR. Regarding the original processing steps: The number of nucleated cells in each sample was estimated by amplification of reference gene primers within the assay. To quantify the absolute abundance of each unique TCRbeta CDR3 rearrangement, sequence reads were collapsed and filtered. For each sample, productive Simpson clonality was calculated as the square root of Simpson's diversity index over productive rearrangements. TCRdb obtained this table from immuneACCESS and retained in-frame rearrangements with V and J assigned. These tables miss some clones; where compared with another copy, unresolved V genes account for less than half of the shortfall, and the remainder is unexplained. V and J calls and clone size are copied from that table; D and trimming were computed from the DNA. This sample has approximately 300,000 clones in its table, and around 90% of those were observed once. Roughly 2.2% of the sample is in the top ten clones.

Samples from volunteer blood donors who had recovered from COVID-19 were contributed by a second Seattle source. The collaborating institutions used their own protocols to collect whole blood in K2EDTA tubes. For TCRbeta analysis, collaborators shipped samples as frozen whole blood, isolated PBMCs, or DNA extracted from either of those sample types. This clone has a handful of counts. Its antigen is unknown. The record has no base qualities; no much larger clone is one base away. Clipping removes 10 bases from V and 4 bases from J, with 9 as the unmatched junction base count. The germline V gene encodes CDR1 SNHLY and CDR2 FYNNEI. CDR3 length: 13 amino acids, cysteine to phenylalanine. Only CDR3 DNA remains: 39 bases, in frame from the first base.

The rearranged chain carries TRBV2 and TRBJ1-1; 7 central bases correspond to TRBD1. The sequencing input was peripheral blood. This receptor was taken from a woman in her 50s who had recovered from COVID-19. This receptor carries the CDR3 CATTGVWGTEAFF. The nucleotides read TGTGCCACCACAGGGGTGTGGGGCACTGAAGCTTTCTTT. With the rest looked up from the reference TRBV2 and TRBJ1-1 genes rather than sequenced, the full variable domain is EPEVTQTPSHQVTQMGQEVILRCVPISNHLYFYWYRQILGQKVEFLVSFYNNEISEKSEIFDDQFSVERPDGSNFTLKIRSTKLEDSAMYFCATTGVWGTEAFFGQGTRLTVV.